This TCR beta chain derives from a study of T cells in Graves' hyperthyroidism and ophthalmopathy (dated by TCRdb to the late 2010s). Regarding the research as a whole: Peripheral blood samples were taken at the time of initial diagnosis, prior to any treatment. To identify TCR V-J signatures that set the groups apart, the researchers used a discovery cohort of about a hundred patients, made up of 40 to 45 with Graves' ophthalmopathy and 57 with stable Graves' hyperthyroidism. For training and testing, the roughly 100 patients in the discovery cohort were randomly divided in a 7:3 ratio. The study also compared thyroid tissue and blood T-cell repertoires from 5 to 7 Graves' hyperthyroidism patients. TCR Vbeta CDR3 sequencing of 120 to 150 peripheral blood samples (43 ophthalmopathy, about 75 hyperthyroidism and roughly 17 progressor patients) is reported in the paper. Prospective prediction of ophthalmopathy was tested in an independent validation cohort consisting of 18 to 20 hyperthyroidism patients and more than 15 patients who later progressed to ophthalmopathy. Following sampling, methimazole starting at 30 mg daily was given to hyperthyroidism patients, and high-dose intravenous methylprednisolone was given to ophthalmopathy patients.

Ophthalmopathy patients had moderately to severely active disease, Clinical Activity Score of at least 3, NOSPECS grade of at least 4, and duration under 3 months. The study excluded patients with uncontrolled infections, other autoimmune diseases, pregnancy or lactation. Diagnoses were based on clinical symptoms, serum thyroxine and TRAb, thyroid ultrasound and orbital computed tomography. PBMCs were isolated from about 10 ml of fresh peripheral blood by Ficoll-Paque density gradient centrifugation. Total RNA was extracted using Trizol reagent, and RNA quality was assessed on an Agilent 2100 Bioanalyzer. Amplification of TCR beta CDR3 regions was carried out from RNA transcripts. For the first round of RT-PCR on the TCR CDR3, the HTBI primer set was used together with the Qiagen OneStep RT-PCR kit. The libraries were constructed in a second round of multiplex PCR and then size-selected and purified. Sequencing of the libraries was done on an Illumina HiSeq2000 using paired-end 100 bp reads. The study's processing was this. SOAPnuke was used to process the raw data, with reads discarded if the reads contained adapters or uncalled bases, had a mean Phred below 15, or lacked an exact constant-primer or identifier match. High-quality paired reads were merged with COPE v1.2.5, and unique nucleotide sequences were defined as clonotypes. MiTCR v1.1 was used to align clonotypes to the IMGT TRBV, TRBD and TRBJ reference segments. Analysis was restricted to V-J combinations with a frequency above 0.0001, which covered roughly 99% of repertoires. A TCS score was defined as the ratio of F50 (clonal expansion) to E x V (chaos), with BLOSUM62-based TCRdist applied between CDR3 peptides within each V-J. Welch's t-statistics and random forest reduced several hundred V-J features to 10 to 15, which were used in a naive Bayes classifier (R e1071). The public sequencing data were trimmed at Q25 with fastp and processed into clonotypes with MiXCR by TCRdb, which kept only in-frame beta chains. Here each entry gathers all rows of one CDR3 protein and keeps the most common genes and DNA. These V and J calls originate from TCRdb's pipeline instead of the authors' own analysis. Within this sample are 400,000 or so distinct CDR3 sequences, with about 14% of them counted one time only. The top ten clonotypes cover under 30% of the sample.

This clonotype was detected ten times or more. Its target antigen remains unknown. No base-level quality is on record; no much larger clone is a single base apart. Study-wide findings and limitations: In validation, the model predicted progression to ophthalmopathy with 60% to 71% sensitivity and approximately 78% specificity, a median of 6.5 months before onset. Ophthalmopathy was separated from stable hyperthyroidism by a 13 V-J signature model, with approximately 86% sensitivity and around 81% specificity obtained in cross-validation and 80%/75% obtained in testing. No statistical method was used to set the sample size in advance, and investigators knew the group allocation. Most expanded thyroid clonotypes (frequency above 0.001) were also found in blood, which suggests that blood repertoires may mirror thyroid immune responses.

The sequence was collected from a man aged 50 or older with Graves' ophthalmopathy. Input material: blood.

At the DNA level, the sequence is TGTGCCACCATGGTGAGCTCCTACAATGAGCAGTTCTTC. It translates as CATMVSSYNEQFF. This chain is built from TRBV12-3 or TRBV12-4 and TRBJ2-1, with the D gene too uncertain to name. The CDR3 contains 13 residues, cysteine and phenylalanine counted. CDR3 DNA is the only sequence kept; it has 39 bases, read in frame from the first base. The V end loses 10 bases and the J end loses 0 bases, and a stretch of 10 bases separates them.